The 7 T cell receptor beta chains given below trace back to one sample, sequenced in a study of blood T cell repertoires in COVID-19 (dated by TCRdb to the early 2020s). Receptor amplification or capture employed the immunoSEQ multiplex PCR assay. Entries here come from immuneACCESS through TCRdb and include only in-frame sequences with V and J called. Some clones fail to appear in such tables; in the studies checked, an unresolved V gene covers under half of the shortfall, and the cause of the remainder is unknown. The sample records 150,000 to 200,000 clones, around nine tenths of which are singletons. The ten biggest clones cover 6.5% to 8.5% of the sample. The specimen was peripheral blood. Receptors originate from a man between 35 and 55 years old with acute or convalescent COVID-19.

The chain employs TRBV19 and TRBJ2-1; 11 bases are a match to TRBD1. Germline assignment: CDR1 LNHDA and CDR2 SQIVND (reference sequence). The V and J ends lost 4 bases and 5 bases, in that order; junction bases with no gene match: 4. CDR3 length: 15 amino acids. The CDR3 DNA follows: TGTGCCAGTAGTAGGCGGGACAGGGGGAACAATGAGCAGTTCTTC. Its translation: CASSRRDRGNNEQFF.

The sample holds one count of this clone. This chain connects TRBV2 to TRBJ2-7; 7 nucleotides line up with TRBD1. The germline gives CDR1 SNHLY, CDR2 FYNNEI. The CDR3 extends over 14 amino acids. V lost 0 bases, J lost 6 bases, and 5 bases stayed unmatched. Here the CDR3 DNA reads TGTGCCAGCAGTGAAGCGCGACAGGGAGTCGAGCAGTACTTC. It is translated as CASSEARQGVEQYF.

The V and J genes are TRBV11-2 and TRBJ2-3; TRBD2 is a possible D gene (6 bases). The CDR3 consists of 16 residues. The ends were cut back, 5 bases at V and 2 bases at J, with 17 bases in the middle. Germline values: CDR1 SGHAT, CDR2 FQNNGV. CDR3 sequence: CASSPGLRPLTDTQYF. As DNA, the CDR3 is TGTGCCAGCAGCCCGGGACTGAGGCCTCTCACAGATACGCAGTATTTT.

J is TRBJ2-4 and V is TRBV2; tentative D call: TRBD2 (5 bases). The V gene lost 6 bases and the J gene lost 0 bases, with 15 bases spanning the gap. Per germline, CDR1 SNHLY and CDR2 FYNNEI. CDR3 length: 16 amino acids. DNA of the CDR3: TGTGCCAGCAGAGTGATCACCGGGATAGCCAAAAACATTCAGTACTTC. This codes for CASRVITGIAKNIQYF.

With regard to this clone: Sequence at one end of the junction differs from germline and may be a read error. The rearrangement uses TRBV7-7 and TRBJ2-2, with TRBD2 identical over 12 bases. The CDR3 length is 15 residues. The V gene's germline CDR1 is SSHAT and CDR2 FNYEAQ (reference sequence). The CDR3 nucleotides read TGTGCTAGCAGCTTCCGACTAGCGGGGGCCGGGGAGCTGTTTTTT. It translates to CASSFRLAGAGELFF.

The chain combines TRBV4-3 with TRBJ2-3, with 10 bases matching TRBD2. Germline CDR1 reads LGHNA; CDR2 reads YSLEER. CDR3 length: 19 residues. With V trimmed by 0 bases and J by 1 base, 10 bases remained unmatched. The CDR3 here is CASSQESSGGPFRTDTQYF. CDR3 DNA sequence: TGCGCCAGCAGCCAAGAGAGTAGCGGGGGGCCTTTCCGCACAGATACGCAGTATTTT.

The chain carries TRBV7-2 and TRBJ2-3; D ambiguous. Germline V CDR1 and CDR2: SGHTA, FQGNSA. The CDR3 sequence is 14 residues long. Trimming stripped 2 bases from V and 6 bases from J, with 12 bases between. The CDR3 spells CASSLTTRMDTQYF. Here the CDR3 DNA reads TGTGCCAGCAGCTTAACGACACGGATGGATACGCAGTATTTT.